Sequencing of this T cell receptor (beta chain) was carried out in a study of T cells after yellow fever vaccination. MiXCR, run by TCRdb on the 5' RACE reads, gives a single entry per CDR3 protein. In the table there are more than 300,000 distinct CDR3 sequences, 3.5% to 4.5% of which are singletons. This clonotype was counted many times. The CDR3 is 15 residues long. Germline V gives CDR1 DFQATT, CDR2 SNEGSKA (reference sequence). V was cut by 4 bases and J by 2 bases, with 15 bases left in between. The sequence derives from a man between 18 and 29 years old who received the YFV17D yellow fever vaccine. V and J are TRBV20-1 and TRBJ2-1; a weak D match, TRBD1 (6 bases). This sample comprised PBMCs, obtained 15 days after the yellow fever booster vaccination. The CDR3 loop reads CSANFRDITYNEQFF. In DNA, the CDR3 is TGCAGTGCTAACTTCCGGGACATAACCTACAATGAGCAGTTCTTC.